This paragraph reports one T cell receptor (beta chain). Germline V gives CDR1 MDHEN, CDR2 SYDVKM. The V end lost 1 base, the J end lost 2 bases, and 9 bases lay between the germline ends. CDR3 length equals 15 residues. This sample was taken from a study of OX40 agonist ivuxolimab in advanced cancers. The protocol was immunoSEQ multiplex PCR, while the TCRdb copy is restricted to in-frame clones and leaves out a portion. This sample carries roughly 63,000 clones, 80% to 90% of them seen once, and the ten largest clones take 10% to 11%. The V call is TRBV28, the J call TRBJ1-5, with D tentatively TRBD1 (6 bases). The TCR was taken from an adult with an advanced solid tumor such as melanoma, head and neck, liver or kidney cancer. The sample in question was CD4+ or CD8+ T cells sorted from blood, obtained in a trial of the OX40 agonist ivuxolimab. In nucleotides, the CDR3 is TGTGCCAGCAGTTTATTTGCAGGGGGCAATCAGCCCCAGCATTTT. Translating it yields CASSLFAGGNQPQHF.